The T cell receptor (beta chain) under discussion was sequenced for a study of T-cell memory formation after mild COVID-19. Study-level points and caveats: SARS-CoV-2 specificity was not confirmed for second-wave clones peaking on day 37. The study detected some responding clones in pre-infection memory, suggesting cross-reactive memory joined.

This clonotype was observed a single time. Antigen specificity is unknown. Lacking the conserved final phenylalanine or tryptophan, this CDR3 likely reflects a read error. No DNA is shown, since the ends of the CDR3 on it are uncertain; the CDR3 is the one TCRdb lists. Germline CDR1 and CDR2: SNHLY and FYNNEI. The CDR3 has 12 amino acids, counting both end residues. TCRdb re-called the 5' RACE reads through MiXCR, storing one row per CDR3 protein. The sample yields under 400,000 distinct CDR3 sequences, around a fifth seen once. The chain links TRBV2 to TRBJ2-1; no check of the table's D call, TRBD1, against the DNA was made. The sequence was collected from an adult woman who had mild COVID-19 (a few samples of this study predate the infection). Cell type and time point are not known. Sequencing was performed on PBMCs or a T cell subset sorted from them (not recorded which). CDR3 loop: CASSWAGGGVFS.